This is a list of T cell receptor beta chains from one sample in a study of cytomegalovirus exposure and HLA in healthy donors. The data were produced by immunoSEQ multiplex PCR, yet TCRdb's version contains in-frame clones alone and is incomplete. The data contain about 150,000 clones, 70% to 90% of them singletons. Sample: PBMCs. The receptors stem from a human donor in good health. Each CDR3 is given with its conserved first and last residue. D genes are given only for firm matches. For some rows the clone size is stated as once, few or many, or as a class when expanded; others skip it.

v_call	cdr3_length	j_call	d_call	clone_size	cdr3_aa	cdr3_nt
TRBV4-1	17	TRBJ1-3	NA	NA	CASSPPSRGLRGNTIYF	TGCGCCAGCAGCCCTCCCTCGCGGGGCTTGAGAGGAAACACCATATATTTT
TRBV29-1	12	TRBJ1-1	TRBD1	NA	CSVRGLNTEAFF	TGCAGCGTTAGGGGGCTGAACACTGAAGCTTTCTTT
TRBV6-1	15	TRBJ1-2	TRBD1	NA	CASSERDSTNYGYTF	TGTGCCAGCAGTGAAAGGGACAGCACTAACTATGGCTACACCTTC
TRBV7-2	17	TRBJ1-1	NA	NA	CASSQQGGRWMNTEAFF	TGTGCCAGCAGCCAGCAAGGGGGTCGGTGGATGAACACTGAAGCTTTCTTT
TRBV5-1	13	TRBJ1-2	NA	NA	CASSPEGAGGYTF	TGCGCCAGCAGCCCCGAAGGGGCAGGTGGCTACACCTTC
TRBV2	14	TRBJ2-5	NA	NA	CASSEARGIETQYF	TGTGCCAGCAGTGAAGCTCGAGGTATAGAGACCCAGTACTTC
TRBV6-5	13	TRBJ1-6	NA	once	CASSYRGNSPLHF	TGTGCCAGCAGTTACAGGGGTAATTCACCCCTCCACTTT
TRBV18	15	TRBJ1-1	NA	NA	CASSTRQASNTEAFF	TGTGCCAGCTCAACGCGACAGGCCTCGAACACTGAAGCTTTCTTT
TRBV7-2	15	TRBJ2-2	NA	NA	CASRMDSTNAGELFF	TGTGCCAGCAGAATGGACAGTACGAATGCCGGGGAGCTGTTTTTT
TRBV6-6	13	TRBJ1-1	NA	NA	CASISLRNTEAFF	TGTGCCAGCATCTCACTAAGGAACACTGAAGCTTTCTTT
TRBV9	10	TRBJ1-2	NA	once	CASSPGGYTF	TGTGCCAGCAGCCCCGGTGGCTACACCTTC
TRBV11-3	16	TRBJ2-1	TRBD2	NA	CASSLETSGRNNEQFF	TGTGCCAGCAGCTTAGAGACTAGCGGGAGGAACAATGAGCAGTTCTTC
TRBV2	16	TRBJ2-2	TRBD1	NA	CASSEWLHRGTGELFF	TGTGCCAGCAGTGAATGGCTGCACAGGGGGACCGGGGAGCTGTTTTTT
TRBV28	16	TRBJ2-2	TRBD1	once	CASSFWYRGRTGELFF	TGTGCCAGCAGTTTTTGGTACAGGGGGCGCACCGGGGAGCTGTTTTTT
TRBV6-5	13	TRBJ2-7	TRBD1	NA	CASSGTGYYEQYF	TGTGCCAGCTCCGGGACAGGGTACTACGAGCAGTACTTC
TRBV6-5	13	TRBJ1-1	TRBD1	NA	CASSYLSTGQAFF	TGTGCCAGCAGTTACCTCTCGACAGGGCAAGCTTTCTTT
TRBV6-5	15	TRBJ1-1	NA	NA	CASRRTGTLNTEAFF	TGTGCCAGCAGACGTACCGGGACACTAAACACTGAAGCTTTCTTT
TRBV19	13	TRBJ2-1	NA	NA	CASSSRPVNEQFF	TGTGCCAGTAGTAGCAGGCCCGTTAATGAGCAGTTCTTC
TRBV5-1	14	TRBJ1-1	NA	NA	CASSPIQGSTEAFF	TGCGCCAGCAGCCCCATACAGGGTTCCACTGAAGCTTTCTTT
TRBV7-9	15	TRBJ2-1	TRBD1	once	CASSLKDRLGNEQFF	TGTGCCAGCAGCCTCAAGGACAGGCTGGGGAATGAGCAGTTCTTC
TRBV7-3	15	TRBJ2-3	TRBD2	NA	CASSFFGGGSDTQYF	TGTGCCAGCAGCTTCTTTGGGGGAGGGTCGGATACGCAGTATTTT
TRBV27	13	TRBJ1-5	NA	NA	CASSPWGGQPQHF	TGTGCCAGCAGTCCTTGGGGGGGCCAGCCCCAGCATTTT
TRBV23-1	15	TRBJ2-5	TRBD2	NA	CASNFGLAGRETQYF	TGCGCCAGCAACTTTGGGCTAGCGGGAAGAGAGACCCAGTACTTC
TRBV18	15	TRBJ1-2	NA	NA	CASSGNRERNYGYTF	TGTGCCAGCTCGGGAAACCGGGAGAGGAACTATGGCTACACCTTC
TRBV27	19	TRBJ2-1	TRBD2	NA	CASSFGLAGGLGGVNEQFF	TGTGCCAGCAGTTTTGGACTAGCGGGAGGCCTGGGGGGGGTGAATGAGCAGTTCTTC
TRBV6-5	13	TRBJ1-2	NA	once	CASSYVGAYGYTF	TGTGCCAGCAGTTACGTGGGGGCGTATGGCTACACCTTC
TRBV9	14	TRBJ2-7	TRBD1	NA	CASSIGTGAYEQYF	TGTGCCAGCAGCATCGGGACAGGGGCCTACGAGCAGTACTTC
TRBV19	15	TRBJ1-1	TRBD1	NA	CASSMRDRDGTEAFF	TGTGCCAGTAGTATGCGGGACAGGGATGGTACTGAAGCTTTCTTT
TRBV18	18	TRBJ1-2	NA	once	CASSPQTVRRSTNYGYTF	TGTGCCAGCTCACCACAAACAGTTCGCCGGTCTACTAACTATGGCTACACCTTC
TRBV6-1	11	TRBJ1-5	NA	NA	CASSSTAIQHF	TGTGCCAGCAGTTCGACAGCGATCCAGCATTTT
TRBV19	17	TRBJ1-5	TRBD1	NA	CASSPQGQGAGGQPQHF	TGTGCCAGTAGTCCGCAAGGACAGGGGGCTGGCGGTCAGCCCCAGCATTTT